The 19 T cell receptor beta chains in this list originate from one sample, sequenced in a study of human T cells and chemical hapten exposure. Time point indicated: pre-sensitization, week 0. Documented treatment: therapeutic diphenylcyclopropenone sensitization with weekly scalp DPC. TCRdb fed the RACE reads into MiXCR, producing one record per CDR3 protein. The repertoire includes about 350,000 distinct CDR3 sequences, over 5% of them detected once, and over 7% sits in the top ten. The sequences come from whole blood, collected in connection with sensitization to the hapten diphenylcyclopropenone (DPC). The receptors were sampled from a young woman with alopecia areata. Some clones in this sample may be carry-over from other donors' samples.

This clonotype has ten or more counts. The rearrangement joins TRBV5-1 to TRBJ2-6; 7 nucleotides line up with TRBD1. CDR1 and CDR2 (germline): SGHRS, YFSETQ. With V trimmed by 6 bases and J by 0 bases, 9 bases remained unmatched. The CDR3 consists of 17 residues. In DNA, the CDR3 is TGCGCCAGCATGAAGAGCTCAGGGGGCTCTGGGGCCAACGTCCTGACTTTC. Translation gives CASMKSSGGSGANVLTF.

This clonotype was found a few times. V gene TRBV10-3 combines with J gene TRBJ1-2; TRBD1 matches 9 bases. The CDR3 contains 15 residues. V gave up 4 bases and J gave up 0 bases; unmatched junction bases: 3. Per the germline V gene, CDR1 is ENHRY and CDR2 is SYGVKD. The CDR3 nucleotides are TGTGCCATCAGTGCTACAGGGGGCGCTAACTATGGCTACACCTTC. This translates into CAISATGGANYGYTF.

This sequence joins TRBV15 and TRBJ1-1; a possible D gene is TRBD1 (6 bases). V shed 3 bases and J shed 5 bases, with 16 bases lying between them. The V gene's germline CDR1 is LNHNV and CDR2 YYDKDF (reference sequence). This CDR3 spans 15 amino acids. The CDR3 DNA is TGTGCCACCAGCAGGGACCAAGGGGGGCAGACTGAAGCTTTCTTT. Translated: CATSRDQGGQTEAFF.

This clonotype is judged medium-sized. The chain employs TRBV7-2 and TRBJ2-3; TRBD2 matches 14 bases. Germline CDR1 SGHTA, CDR2 FQGNSA. The CDR3 covers 17 residues. V trimming: 5 bases; J trimming: 2 bases; junction bases outside the gene matches: 6. CDR3 loop: CASSRTSGGQATDTQYF. The CDR3 DNA follows: TGTGCCAGCAGCCGGACTAGCGGGGGGCAGGCCACAGATACGCAGTATTTT.

The V call is TRBV19, the J call TRBJ1-2, with D tentatively TRBD1 (5 bases). The CDR3 is 14 residues long. Germline assignment: CDR1 LNHDA and CDR2 SQIVND (reference sequence). Between the trimmed V and J ends, which lost 6 bases and 8 bases, there was a span of 19 bases. The CDR3 loop is CASSPGTPGVGYTF. CDR3 in DNA: TGTGCCAGTAGCCCTGGGACTCCGGGAGTGGGCTACACCTTC.

V usage is TRBV27 and J usage is TRBJ1-3; 7 bases fit TRBD1. Germline CDR1 reads MNHEY; CDR2 reads SMNVEV (reference sequence). This CDR3 is 13 amino acids long. The trim removed 10 bases at V and 8 bases at J, leaving 11 bases unmatched. The CDR3: CAINGTDDYTIYF. CDR3 in DNA: TGTGCCATTAACGGGACAGATGACTACACCATATATTTT.

This clonotype was detected ten times or more. This sequence joins TRBV24-1 and TRBJ2-1; TRBD1 aligns across 9 bases. This CDR3 comprises 17 residues. The junction had 13 bases not matched to a gene; V was cut back by 4 bases and J by 7 bases. Germline-derived CDR1 and CDR2 are KGHDR and SFDVKD. CDR3 in amino acids: CATSESSGTGSINEQFF. The CDR3 region has the DNA TGTGCCACCAGTGAATCTTCCGGGACAGGGTCTATTAATGAGCAGTTCTTC.

The chain combines TRBV2 with TRBJ2-3; perhaps TRBD1 as D (6 bases). Per germline, CDR1 SNHLY and CDR2 FYNNEI. The CDR3 has 17 amino acids. V lost 4 bases to trimming and J lost 0 bases, with 17 bases between them. The CDR3 spells CASSARTAQSSTDTQYF. The CDR3 DNA sequence: TGTGCCAGCAGTGCCCGGACAGCCCAAAGTAGCACAGATACGCAGTATTTT.

The table lists this clonotype with a few counts. The rearrangement uses TRBV5-1 and TRBJ1-1; maybe TRBD1 (5 bases). CDR3 length: 15 amino acids. The V end lost 0 bases, the J end lost 1 base, and 10 bases lay between the germline ends. Per the germline V gene, CDR1 is SGHRS and CDR2 is YFSETQ. The CDR3 protein is CASSLVGQGNTEAFF. DNA for the CDR3: TGCGCCAGCAGCTTGGTGGGCCAGGGGAACACTGAAGCTTTCTTT.

This clonotype was detected a few times. This chain links TRBV20-1 with TRBJ1-6; unclear D gene. The CDR3 length is 16 residues. From germline, CDR1 is DFQATT and CDR2 SNEGSKA (reference sequence). Trimming cost V 1 base and J 0 bases, with 10 bases left between them. The CDR3 reads CSARVGQSSYNSPLHF. The CDR3 coding sequence is TGCAGTGCTAGAGTCGGGCAGAGCTCCTATAATTCACCCCTCCACTTT.

This clonotype has just a few counts. This chain connects TRBV5-6 to TRBJ2-5, with 10 bases matching TRBD2. CDR3 length: 16 residues. J gave up 1 base and V 2 bases, and 5 bases lay outside the gene matches. Per the germline V gene, CDR1 is SGHDT and CDR2 is YYEEEE. DNA of the CDR3: TGTGCCAGCAGCTTTCCTAGCGGGGGCATCCAAGAGACCCAGTACTTC. It is translated as CASSFPSGGIQETQYF.

This clonotype appeared a few times. This rearrangement joins TRBV4-2 to TRBJ1-1; 7 positions agree with TRBD1. The CDR3 has 13 amino acids. Germline CDR1 and CDR2: LGHNA and YNFKEQ. The V and J ends lost 4 bases and 7 bases, in that order; junction bases with no gene match: 6. The CDR3 nucleotides read TGTGCCAGCAGCCGGGGCCGGGACAGTGAAGCTTTCTTT. It translates to CASSRGRDSEAFF.

This clonotype was seen a few times. The chain carries TRBV6-5 and TRBJ1-6; no firm D call. Germline CDR1 reads MNHEY; CDR2 reads SVGAGI. The CDR3 totals 17 residues. V was trimmed by 0 bases and J by 8 bases, leaving 17 bases between them. CDR3 DNA sequence: TGTGCCAGCAGTTACTCGAAGCGATCCACTGCGGATTCACCCCTCCACTTT. Its translation is CASSYSKRSTADSPLHF.

The chain combines TRBV6-2 or TRBV6-3 with TRBJ2-3, with no clear D. Germline V lookup: CDR1 MNHEY, CDR2 SVGEGT. Trimming shortened V by 6 bases and J by 0 bases, and 10 bases separated the two germline ends. The CDR3 runs to 14 residues. CDR3 amino acids: CASRPDGSTDTQYF. The CDR3 region has the DNA TGTGCCAGCAGACCCGACGGTAGCACAGATACGCAGTATTTT.

The chain is built from TRBV5-1 and TRBJ2-7; a weak D match, TRBD2 (7 bases). The CDR3 sequence is 13 residues long. V was trimmed by 4 bases and J by 5 bases, leaving 13 bases between them. Germline assignment: CDR1 SGHRS and CDR2 YFSETQ. The CDR3 is CASSNPGGDEQYF. The DNA of the CDR3 is TGCGCCAGCAGCAATCCGGGGGGCGACGAGCAGTACTTC.

This clonotype appeared a few times. The genes are TRBV4-2 and TRBJ1-4; D may be TRBD1 (6 bases). Germline loops: CDR1 LGHNA, CDR2 YNFKEQ. The CDR3 consists of 17 residues. The V end was cut by 1 base, the J end by 6 bases, with 18 bases between. CDR3 loop: CASSQVGPGQGDEKLFF. The CDR3 nucleotides read TGTGCCAGCAGCCAAGTCGGTCCGGGACAAGGGGATGAAAAACTGTTTTTT.

This clonotype was seen many times. This chain connects TRBV10-3 to TRBJ1-3; D not certain. Trimming removed 2 bases from V and 4 bases from J, with 12 bases in between. This CDR3 contains 15 residues. Germline V gene data show CDR1 as ENHRY and CDR2 as SYGVKD. The CDR3 is CAISEDGVSGNTIYF. Here the CDR3 DNA reads TGTGCCATCAGTGAGGATGGGGTTTCGGGAAACACCATATATTTT.

The V gene is TRBV7-2, the J gene TRBJ2-3; D is possibly TRBD1 or TRBD2 (5 bases each). Germline CDR1 and CDR2: SGHTA and FQGNSA. This CDR3 region has 17 residues. V lost 1 base and J 4 bases, leaving 18 bases between the germline ends. In DNA form, the CDR3 reads TGTGCCAGCAGCTTAGGAGGGATAGGGGCGTCGGCAGATACGCAGTATTTT. Its protein product is CASSLGGIGASADTQYF.

This clonotype has just a few counts. J is TRBJ2-1 and V is TRBV3-1, with TRBD1 matching 8 bases. The CDR3 runs 13 residues. With 7 bases clipped from V and 4 bases from J, the junction kept 3 bases outside the gene matches. Looked up from germline, CDR1 is LGHDT and CDR2 is YNNKEL (reference sequence). CDR3 DNA: TGTGCCAGCAAGCAGGGGGCGTACAATGAGCAGTTCTTC. Its protein product is CASKQGAYNEQFF.